This T cell receptor (beta chain) emerged from a study of blood T cell repertoires in COVID-19. Study as a whole: The origin of the acute and convalescent COVID-19 samples was the United States, Italy and Spain. T cells, B-cell-depleted T cells, or PBMCs supplied cDNA or gDNA.

Looked up from germline, CDR1 is SGHRS and CDR2 is YFSETQ. Trimming stripped 0 bases from V and 8 bases from J, with 20 bases between. This CDR3 region has 17 residues. Only in-frame clones appear in the TCRdb table, and some are missing; sequencing was by immunoSEQ multiplex PCR. The data contain hundreds of thousands of clones, roughly 89% of them singletons. Recruitment covered about 25 US areas and drew participants whose ages spanned about 18 to 89 years. J is TRBJ1-4 and V is TRBV5-1, with D maybe TRBD1 (5 bases). The sequenced material came from PBMCs or T cells enriched from blood (not recorded which). This receptor was taken from a woman in her 30s with acute COVID-19. The CDR3 nucleotides are TGCGCCAGCAGCTTGGCTCCTCCTGGACATTTCCAGGAAAAACTGTTTTTT. It encodes CASSLAPPGHFQEKLFF.